The clone carrying this TCR beta chain was found once. Its antigen is undetermined. The data are from a study of cytomegalovirus exposure and HLA in healthy donors. Study overall: Unique TCR beta sequences numbering some 110 million came from 150 million to 200 million T cells in an earlier analysis.

PCR employed 60 Vbeta and 13 Jbeta primers. TCRdb's copy holds only in-frame clones and misses some; the assay was immunoSEQ multiplex PCR. The sample has about 72,000 clones; around three quarters are singletons. Overall study results and limits: Productive status was seen about 87% or about 30% of the time for most TCR beta V segments in an earlier analysis. Roughly even sequencing depth across donors was the assumption behind the presence/absence analyses. Relative to the approximately 700-donor mean, N-insertions were reportedly fewer in an Asian-associated ancestry cluster in a later analysis.

Germline lookup yields CDR1 SGHVS and CDR2 FQNEAQ. This CDR3 contains 15 residues. The V segment lost 1 base and the J segment 2 bases; nucleotides outside the gene matches: 1. Specimen: PBMCs. The genes are TRBV7-8 and TRBJ2-3, with TRBD1 matching 9 bases. The source is a man aged 35-49 years in good health and CMV-seronegative. The CDR3 DNA reads as TGTGCCAGCAGCTTAGGGGACAGGGCCACAGATACGCAGTATTTT. Amino acid sequence: CASSLGDRATDTQYF.